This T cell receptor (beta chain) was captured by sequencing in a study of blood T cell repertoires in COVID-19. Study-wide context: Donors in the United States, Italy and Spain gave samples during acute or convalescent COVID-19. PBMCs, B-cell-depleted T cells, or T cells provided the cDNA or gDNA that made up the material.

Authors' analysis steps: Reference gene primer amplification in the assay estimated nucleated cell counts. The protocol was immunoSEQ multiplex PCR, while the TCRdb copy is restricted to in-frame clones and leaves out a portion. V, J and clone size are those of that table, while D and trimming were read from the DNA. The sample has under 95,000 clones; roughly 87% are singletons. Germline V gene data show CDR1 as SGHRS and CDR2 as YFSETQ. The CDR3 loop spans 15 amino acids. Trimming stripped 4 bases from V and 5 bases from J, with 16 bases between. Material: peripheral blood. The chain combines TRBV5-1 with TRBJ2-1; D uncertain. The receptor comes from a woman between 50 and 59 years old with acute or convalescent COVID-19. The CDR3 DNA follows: TGCGCCAGCAGCCACACCCCCGGGTTGGACAATGAGCAGTTCTTC. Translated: CASSHTPGLDNEQFF.